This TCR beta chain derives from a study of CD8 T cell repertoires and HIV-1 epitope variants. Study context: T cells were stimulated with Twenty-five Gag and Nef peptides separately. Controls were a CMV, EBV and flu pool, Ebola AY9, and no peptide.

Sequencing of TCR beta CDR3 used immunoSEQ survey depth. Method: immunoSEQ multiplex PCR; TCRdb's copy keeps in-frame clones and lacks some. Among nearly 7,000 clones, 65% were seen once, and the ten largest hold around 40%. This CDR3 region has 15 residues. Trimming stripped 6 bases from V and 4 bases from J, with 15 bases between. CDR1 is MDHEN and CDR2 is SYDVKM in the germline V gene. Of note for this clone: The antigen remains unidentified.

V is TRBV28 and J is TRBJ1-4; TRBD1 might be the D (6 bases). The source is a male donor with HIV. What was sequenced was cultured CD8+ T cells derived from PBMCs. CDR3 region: CASSTPRGGNEKLFF. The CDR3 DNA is TGTGCCAGCAGCACCCCCCGAGGGGGTAATGAAAAACTGTTTTTT.